This T cell receptor beta chain was documented in a study of cytomegalovirus exposure and HLA in healthy donors. Study observations and caveats: By HLA locus, TCR association rates varied in a later analysis, with DRB1 showing the most and HLA-C the fewest.

In the PCR, 60 Vbeta and 13 Jbeta primers were used. Sequencing used immunoSEQ multiplex PCR; TCRdb keeps in-frame clones, though not all of them. The sample shows some 150,000 clones, around 81% of them seen only once. Remarks on this clone: Its target is not known.

Healthy people donating bone marrow made up the donors. The sample consisted of PBMCs. The sequence was obtained from a woman aged 50 to 60 in good health and CMV-seronegative.

Here the CDR3 reads CASSFRLAGGNEQFF. CDR3 DNA: TGTGCCAGCAGCTTCAGGCTAGCGGGGGGCAATGAGCAGTTCTTC. V and J are TRBV7-2 and TRBJ2-1; 11 bases are a match to TRBD2. The CDR3 sequence is 15 residues long. V dropped 3 bases and J dropped 6; count of bases not matched to a gene: 4. CDR1 is SGHTA, CDR2 FQGNSA, per germline.